The 8 T cell receptor beta chains below were found in one sample sequenced in a study of early T cells in non-severe SARS-CoV-2 infection. Via MiXCR, TCRdb re-called the 5' RACE reads, giving one row per CDR3 protein. The sample holds 35,000 to 45,000 distinct CDR3 sequences, more than 10% seen once. Sequencing was performed on whole blood. The source is an adult who was a healthcare worker with PCR-confirmed SARS-CoV-2 infection or an uninfected control (not recorded which).

In its sample, this clonotype was seen many times. The CDR3 region has the DNA TGCAGCGTTAAGACGACAGATCCAACCGGGGAGCTGTTTTTT. This codes for CSVKTTDPTGELFF. J is TRBJ2-2 and V is TRBV29-1; a possible D gene is TRBD1 (5 bases). Germline CDR1 and CDR2: SQVTM and ANQGSEA. The CDR3 is made up of 14 amino acids. V was trimmed by 5 bases and J by 5 bases, leaving 15 bases between them.

This clonotype has ten or more counts. The V call is TRBV10-3, the J call TRBJ2-1; 10 bases line up with TRBD2. Germline CDR1 and CDR2: ENHRY and SYGVKD. V gave up 2 bases and J gave up 5 bases; unmatched junction bases: 3. This CDR3 is built from 15 residues. Here the CDR3 DNA reads TGTGCCATCAGTGAGGTAGCGGGGGGAAACAATGAGCAGTTCTTC. Translating gives CAISEVAGGNNEQFF.

The chain links TRBV6-2 or TRBV6-3 to TRBJ1-1; D remains ambiguous. CDR3 length equals 12 residues. CDR1 and CDR2 from the germline V gene are MNHEY and SVGEGT. The V gene lost 6 bases and the J gene lost 8 bases, with 13 bases spanning the gap. The CDR3 loop is CASRNAFGEAFF. For the CDR3, the DNA is TGTGCCAGCAGAAATGCTTTTGGGGAAGCTTTCTTT.

In this sample, this clonotype turned up many times. This chain joins TRBV6-6 and TRBJ2-1; 9 nucleotides align to TRBD2. This CDR3 has 15 amino acids. The germline V gene has CDR1 MNHNY and CDR2 SVGAGI (reference sequence). Trimming at V came to 5 bases and at J to 5 bases, leaving 7 bases not matched to a gene. CDR3 loop: CASSPGTSRNNEQFF. The CDR3 region has the DNA TGTGCCAGCAGTCCCGGGACTAGCAGGAACAATGAGCAGTTCTTC.

In nucleotides, the CDR3 is TGTGCCAGCTCACCACCCGTTGCCAAAAACATTCAGTACTTC. This codes for CASSPPVAKNIQYF. The chain has TRBV18 and TRBJ2-4; D is undetermined. The length of the CDR3 is 14 residues. V was clipped by 0 bases and J by 1 base, with 4 bases between them. The germline CDR1 and CDR2 sequences are KGHSH and LQKENI.

In this sample, this clonotype turned up many times. The chain uses TRBV4-3 and TRBJ1-4; D remains ambiguous. The germline CDR1 and CDR2 sequences are LGHNA and YSLEER. This CDR3 is 16 amino acids long. The ends were cut back, 4 bases at V and 4 bases at J, with 16 bases in the middle. CDR3 residues: CASSPRRTADNEKLFF. The CDR3 nucleotides read TGCGCCAGCAGCCCTCGCCGGACGGCTGATAATGAAAAACTGTTTTTT.

The chain recombines TRBV18 with TRBJ2-7, with a weak D call TRBD2 (6 bases). Trimming pared 3 bases from V and 1 base from J, leaving 16 bases between. The CDR3 is 16 amino acids. Germline assignment: CDR1 KGHSH and CDR2 LQKENI. The CDR3 nucleotides are TGTGCCAGCTCACCGGTCGGGGGAGATAGTTCCTACGAGCAGTACTTC. Translation gives CASSPVGGDSSYEQYF.

This clonotype was seen only a few times. The V gene is TRBV7-9, the J gene TRBJ2-5; D is unclear. The CDR3 totals 14 residues. The germline V gene encodes CDR1 SEHNR and CDR2 FQNEAQ (reference sequence). The V and J ends lost 5 bases and 7 bases respectively, with 17 bases between them. The CDR3 is CASSPSSVGGTQYF. CDR3 nucleotides: TGTGCCAGCAGCCCCTCGTCGGTCGGCGGGACCCAGTACTTC.